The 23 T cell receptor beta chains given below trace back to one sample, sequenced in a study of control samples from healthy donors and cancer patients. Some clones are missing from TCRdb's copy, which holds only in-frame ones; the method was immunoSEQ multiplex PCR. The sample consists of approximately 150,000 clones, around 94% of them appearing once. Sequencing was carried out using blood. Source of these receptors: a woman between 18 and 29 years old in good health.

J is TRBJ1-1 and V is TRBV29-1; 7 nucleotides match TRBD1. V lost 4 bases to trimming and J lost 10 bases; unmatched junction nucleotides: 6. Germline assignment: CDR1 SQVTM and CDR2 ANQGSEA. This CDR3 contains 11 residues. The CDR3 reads CSVGGGGSAFF. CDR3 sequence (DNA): TGCAGCGTTGGGGGAGGGGGCTCAGCTTTCTTT.

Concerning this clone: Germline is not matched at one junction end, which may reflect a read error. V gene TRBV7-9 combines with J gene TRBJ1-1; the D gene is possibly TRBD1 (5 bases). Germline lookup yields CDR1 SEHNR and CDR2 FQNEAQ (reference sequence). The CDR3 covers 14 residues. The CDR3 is CASSLIASGALPLF. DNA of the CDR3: TGTGCCAGCAGCTTAATCGCCAGCGGGGCGCTTCCTCTCTTT.

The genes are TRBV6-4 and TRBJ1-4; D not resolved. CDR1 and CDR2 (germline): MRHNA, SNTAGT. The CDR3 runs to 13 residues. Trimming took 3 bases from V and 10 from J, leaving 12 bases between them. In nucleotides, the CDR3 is TGTGCCAGCAGTGAAACTTTCGGACTAAAACTGTTTTTT. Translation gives CASSETFGLKLFF.

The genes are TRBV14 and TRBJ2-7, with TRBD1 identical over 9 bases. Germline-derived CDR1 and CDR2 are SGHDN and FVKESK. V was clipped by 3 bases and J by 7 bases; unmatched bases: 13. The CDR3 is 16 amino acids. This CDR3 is CASSHLQGADAKEQYF. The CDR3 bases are TGTGCCAGCAGCCATTTACAGGGGGCAGACGCAAAAGAGCAGTACTTC.

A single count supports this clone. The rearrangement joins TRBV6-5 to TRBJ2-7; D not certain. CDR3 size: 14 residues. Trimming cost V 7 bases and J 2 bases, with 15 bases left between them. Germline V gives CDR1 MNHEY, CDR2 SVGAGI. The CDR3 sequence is CASKRGSPTYEQYF. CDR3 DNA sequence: TGTGCCAGCAAACGTGGATCACCTACCTACGAGCAGTACTTC.

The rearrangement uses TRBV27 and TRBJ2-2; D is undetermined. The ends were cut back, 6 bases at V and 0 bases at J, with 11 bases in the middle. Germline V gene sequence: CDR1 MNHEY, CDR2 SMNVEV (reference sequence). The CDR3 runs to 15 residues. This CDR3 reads CASRKFSSNTGELFF. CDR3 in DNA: TGTGCCAGCAGGAAGTTCTCCTCGAACACCGGGGAGCTGTTTTTT.

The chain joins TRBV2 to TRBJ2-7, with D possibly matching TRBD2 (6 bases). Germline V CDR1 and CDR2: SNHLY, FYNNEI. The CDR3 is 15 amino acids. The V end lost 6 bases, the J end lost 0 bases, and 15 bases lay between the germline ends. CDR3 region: CASRMSGGVSYEQYF. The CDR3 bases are TGTGCCAGCAGGATGAGTGGAGGGGTCTCCTACGAGCAGTACTTC.

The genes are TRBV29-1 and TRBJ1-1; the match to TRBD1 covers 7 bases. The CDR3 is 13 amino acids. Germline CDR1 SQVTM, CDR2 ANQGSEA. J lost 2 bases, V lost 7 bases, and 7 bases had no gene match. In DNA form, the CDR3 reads TGCAGCGCGTCCGGGACAGAAAACACTGAAGCTTTCTTT. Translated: CSASGTENTEAFF.

This chain's CDR3 is CASSLLGEPQHF. The CDR3 nucleotides read TGTGCCAGCAGTTTATTAGGGGAGCCCCAGCATTTT. The chain carries TRBV28 and TRBJ1-5; D might be TRBD1 (5 bases). The length of the CDR3 is 12 residues. V lost 1 base to trimming and J lost 8 bases, with 6 bases between them. Germline CDR1 is MDHEN and CDR2 is SYDVKM.

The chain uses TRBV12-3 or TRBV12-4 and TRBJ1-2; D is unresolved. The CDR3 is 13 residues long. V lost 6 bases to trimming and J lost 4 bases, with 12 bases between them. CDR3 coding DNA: TGTGCCAGCAGCCGCGGTTTAGGCTATGGCTACACCTTC. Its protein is CASSRGLGYGYTF.

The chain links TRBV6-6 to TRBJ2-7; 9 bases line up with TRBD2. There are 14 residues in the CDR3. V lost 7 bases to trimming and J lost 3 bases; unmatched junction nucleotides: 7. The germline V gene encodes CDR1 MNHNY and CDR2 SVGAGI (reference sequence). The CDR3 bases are TGTGCCAGCAATCCGGCGGGGGGGATCTACGAGCAGTACTTC. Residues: CASNPAGGIYEQYF.

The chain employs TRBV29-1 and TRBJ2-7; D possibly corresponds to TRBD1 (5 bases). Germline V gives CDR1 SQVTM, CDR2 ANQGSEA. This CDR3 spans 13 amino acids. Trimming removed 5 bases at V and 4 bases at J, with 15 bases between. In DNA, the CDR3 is TGCAGCGTTCCCGGACAAGGAGAGTACGAGCAGTACTTC. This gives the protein CSVPGQGEYEQYF.

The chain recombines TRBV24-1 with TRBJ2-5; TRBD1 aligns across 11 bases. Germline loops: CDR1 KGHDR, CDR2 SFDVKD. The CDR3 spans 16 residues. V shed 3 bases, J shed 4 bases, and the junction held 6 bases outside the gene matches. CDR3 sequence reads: CATSDQGQGARETQYF. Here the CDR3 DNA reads TGTGCCACCAGTGATCAAGGACAGGGGGCTCGAGAGACCCAGTACTTC.

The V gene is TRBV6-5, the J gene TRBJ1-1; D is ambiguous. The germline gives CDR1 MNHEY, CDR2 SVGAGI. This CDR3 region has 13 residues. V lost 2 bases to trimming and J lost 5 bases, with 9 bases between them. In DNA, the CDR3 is TGTGCCAGCAGTTACGTGGATGGGACTGAAGCTTTCTTT. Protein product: CASSYVDGTEAFF.

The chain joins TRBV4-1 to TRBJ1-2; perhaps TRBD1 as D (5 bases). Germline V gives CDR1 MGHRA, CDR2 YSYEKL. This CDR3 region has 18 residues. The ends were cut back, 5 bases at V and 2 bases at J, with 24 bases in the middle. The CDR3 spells CASSVRAPGAEINYGYTF. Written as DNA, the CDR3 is TGCGCCAGCAGCGTCCGGGCCCCCGGGGCAGAGATAAACTATGGCTACACCTTC.

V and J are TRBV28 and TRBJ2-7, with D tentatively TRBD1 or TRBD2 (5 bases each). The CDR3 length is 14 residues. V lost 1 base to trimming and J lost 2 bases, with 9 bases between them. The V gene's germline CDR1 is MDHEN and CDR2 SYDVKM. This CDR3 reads CASSLFGGTYEQYF. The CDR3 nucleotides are TGTGCCAGCAGTTTATTTGGGGGAACCTACGAGCAGTACTTC.

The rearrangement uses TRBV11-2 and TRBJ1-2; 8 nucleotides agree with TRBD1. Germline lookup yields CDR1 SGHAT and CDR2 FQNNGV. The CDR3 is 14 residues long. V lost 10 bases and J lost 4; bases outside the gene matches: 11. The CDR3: CAIGGTGPFYGYTF. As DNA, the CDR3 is TGTGCCATCGGTGGGACAGGACCTTTCTATGGCTACACCTTC.

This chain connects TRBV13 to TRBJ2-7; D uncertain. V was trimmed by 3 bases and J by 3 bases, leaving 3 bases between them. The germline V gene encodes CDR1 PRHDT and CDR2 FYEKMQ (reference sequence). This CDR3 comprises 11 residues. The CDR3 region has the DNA TGTGCCAGCAGCTTGGGCTACGAGCAGTACTTC. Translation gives CASSLGYEQYF. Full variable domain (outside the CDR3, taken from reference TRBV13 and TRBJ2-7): AAGVIQSPRHLIKEKRETATLKCYPIPRHDTVYWYQQGPGQDPQFLISFYEKMQSDKGSIPDRFSAQQFSDYHSELNMSSLELGDSALYFCASSLGYEQYFGPGTRLTVT.

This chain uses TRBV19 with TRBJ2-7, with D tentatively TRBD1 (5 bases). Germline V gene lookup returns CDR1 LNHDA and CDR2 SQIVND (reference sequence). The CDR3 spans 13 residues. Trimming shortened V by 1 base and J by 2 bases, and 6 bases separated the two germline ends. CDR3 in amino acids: CASSIGTTYEQYF. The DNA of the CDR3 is TGTGCCAGTAGTATAGGGACAACCTACGAGCAGTACTTC.

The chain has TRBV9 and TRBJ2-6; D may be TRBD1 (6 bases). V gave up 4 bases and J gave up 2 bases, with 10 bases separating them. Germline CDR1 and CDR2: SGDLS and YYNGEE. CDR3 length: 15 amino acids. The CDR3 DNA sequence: TGTGCCAGCAGCCCGCACAGGGCTGGGGCCAACGTCCTGACTTTC. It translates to CASSPHRAGANVLTF.

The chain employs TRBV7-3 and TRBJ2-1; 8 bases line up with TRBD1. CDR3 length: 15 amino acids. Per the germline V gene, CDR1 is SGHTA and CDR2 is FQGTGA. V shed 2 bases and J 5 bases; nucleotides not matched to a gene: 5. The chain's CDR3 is CASSLYGQGHNEQFF. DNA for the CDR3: TGTGCCAGCAGCTTATACGGACAGGGCCACAATGAGCAGTTCTTC. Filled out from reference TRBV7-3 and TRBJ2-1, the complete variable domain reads GAGVSQTPSNKVTEKGKYVELRCDPISGHTALYWYRQSLGQGPEFLIYFQGTGAADDSGLPNDRFFAVRPEGSVSTLKIQRTERGDSAVYLCASSLYGQGHNEQFFGPGTRLTVL.

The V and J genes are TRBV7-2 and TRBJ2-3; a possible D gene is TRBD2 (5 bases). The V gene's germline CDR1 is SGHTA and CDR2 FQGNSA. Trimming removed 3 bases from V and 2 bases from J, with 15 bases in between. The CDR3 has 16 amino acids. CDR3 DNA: TGTGCCAGCAGCTTTGCCCCTGGACTCGTCACAGATACGCAGTATTTT. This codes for CASSFAPGLVTDTQYF.

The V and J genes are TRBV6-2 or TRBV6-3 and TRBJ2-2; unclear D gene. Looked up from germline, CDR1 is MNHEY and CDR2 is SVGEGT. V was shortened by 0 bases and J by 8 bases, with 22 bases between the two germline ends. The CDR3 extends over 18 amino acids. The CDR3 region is CASSYSRFPQSPRGELFF. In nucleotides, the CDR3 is TGTGCCAGCAGTTACTCGAGATTCCCCCAATCACCAAGGGGGGAGCTGTTTTTT.